This T cell receptor (beta chain) is from a study of cytomegalovirus exposure and HLA in healthy donors. With regard to this clone: Its antigen is not known.

Germline V gene lookup returns CDR1 LNHDA and CDR2 SQIVND (reference sequence). The CDR3 totals 13 residues. Trimming took off 0 bases at V and 1 base at J, with 3 bases between the two ends. Study-wide points: Immune exposure information comprised only CMV serostatus.

Amplification used 60 Vbeta primers and 13 Jbeta primers. TCRdb's copy holds only in-frame clones and misses some; the assay was immunoSEQ multiplex PCR. The sample shows about 120,000 clones, about 80% of them seen only once. The J gene is TRBJ1-1, the V gene TRBV19; D remains unclear. This receptor was taken from a man in his forties or fifties in good health and CMV-seropositive. Material: PBMCs. The CDR3 loop reads CASSIDRNTEAFF. The CDR3 DNA is TGTGCCAGTAGTATAGACAGGAACACTGAAGCTTTCTTT.